This TCR beta chain appears in the sequencing data of a study of blood T cell repertoires in COVID-19. Overall study context: Sample material is recorded as cDNA or gDNA derived from T cells, B-cell-depleted T cells, or PBMCs.

From germline, CDR1 is LGHDT and CDR2 YNNKEL (reference sequence). Germline trimming cut 1 base from V and 0 bases from J; bases unmatched to any gene: 2. The CDR3 has 15 residues. This table comes from immunoSEQ multiplex PCR, and its TCRdb copy is limited to in-frame clones, with some not included. The data show some 140,000 clones, roughly 87% seen once. Participant ages covered roughly 18 to 89 years across about two dozen US areas. Participant-reported clinical history was the basis for cohort assignment. For recovered donors of Cohort 3, there were two negative PCRs, clearance, or symptom resolution.

The clonotype originates from a man aged 25 to 40 who had recovered from COVID-19. The V and J genes are TRBV3-1 (or the pseudogene TRBV3-2) and TRBJ2-7; the match to TRBD2 covers 8 bases. The sample was PBMCs or T cells enriched from blood (not recorded which). CDR3 loop: CASSQVGLASYEQYF. Written as DNA, the CDR3 is TGTGCCAGCAGCCAAGTTGGACTAGCCTCCTACGAGCAGTACTTC.